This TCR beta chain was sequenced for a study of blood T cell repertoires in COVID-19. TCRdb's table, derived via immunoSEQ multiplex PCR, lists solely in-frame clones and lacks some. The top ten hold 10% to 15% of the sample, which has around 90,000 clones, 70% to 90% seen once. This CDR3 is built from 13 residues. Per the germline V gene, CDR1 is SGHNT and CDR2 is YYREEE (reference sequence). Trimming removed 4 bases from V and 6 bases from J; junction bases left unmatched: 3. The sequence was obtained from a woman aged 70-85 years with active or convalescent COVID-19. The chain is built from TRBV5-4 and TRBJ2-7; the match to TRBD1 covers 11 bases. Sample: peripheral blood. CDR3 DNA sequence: TGTGCCAGCAGCATCGGGACAGGGGGCGAGCAGTACTTC. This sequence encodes CASSIGTGGEQYF.